Below, 29 T cell receptor beta chains from the same sample are listed, as sequenced in a study of T cell responses to AZD1222 COVID-19 vaccine. Sequencing used immunoSEQ multiplex PCR; TCRdb keeps in-frame clones, though not all of them. The table lists roughly 120,000 clones, 86% of them singletons, with around 3% in the top ten. This sample comprised peripheral blood, obtained 28 days after the second AZD1222 dose. Receptors were obtained from an adult who received the AZD1222 COVID-19 vaccine.

This clone has more than one count but fewer than ten. The chain employs TRBV29-1 and TRBJ1-2; D may be TRBD1 (5 bases). Germline V gene data show CDR1 as SQVTM and CDR2 as ANQGSEA. Trimming cost V 4 bases and J 3 bases, with 12 bases left between them. The CDR3 runs 13 residues. CDR3: CSVGLGDDYGYTF. Written as DNA, the CDR3 is TGCAGCGTTGGTCTGGGGGATGACTATGGCTACACCTTC.

The chain is built from TRBV4-1 and TRBJ1-5; D unclear. With 2 bases removed from V and 0 bases from J, the gap between germline ends came to 8 bases. Per germline, CDR1 MGHRA and CDR2 YSYEKL. The CDR3 length is 15 residues. The CDR3 sequence: CASSQTELSNQPQHF. In DNA form, the CDR3 reads TGCGCCAGCAGCCAAACAGAGCTTAGCAATCAGCCCCAGCATTTT.

The CDR3 loop reads CASSALRGYTF. The CDR3 nucleotides are TGTGCCAGCAGTGCTTTACGGGGCTACACCTTC. The chain has TRBV28 and TRBJ1-2; D unresolved. The V end lost 5 bases, the J end lost 8 bases, and 9 bases lay between the germline ends. Per germline, CDR1 MDHEN and CDR2 SYDVKM. This CDR3 spans 11 amino acids.

The CDR3 DNA sequence: TGTGCCTGGAGTGTAGGGCCCCCCGGCTACACCTTC. Protein: CAWSVGPPGYTF. V usage is TRBV30 and J usage is TRBJ1-2; no definite D call. Deletions cut 0 bases from V and 8 bases from J, with 10 bases between. The length of the CDR3 is 12 residues. The germline gives CDR1 GTSNPN, CDR2 SVGIG (reference sequence).

V gene TRBV27 combines with J gene TRBJ1-1; D may be TRBD1 (5 bases). V was pared by 10 bases and J by 8 bases, with 20 bases between. Germline-derived CDR1 and CDR2 are MNHEY and SMNVEV (reference sequence). This CDR3 is built from 13 residues. CDR3 sequence: CATRTRAHPEAFF. The CDR3 DNA reads as TGTGCCACCAGGACCAGGGCTCACCCCGAAGCTTTCTTT.

In nucleotides, the CDR3 is TGTGCCAGCAGCTGGGCTTTCAGGGGACAAATCGGGGAGCTGTTTTTT. Amino acids: CASSWAFRGQIGELFF. This chain links TRBV5-6 with TRBJ2-2; tentatively, D is TRBD1 (6 bases). Germline V gives CDR1 SGHDT, CDR2 YYEEEE. This CDR3 spans 16 amino acids. Trimming took off 3 bases at V and 7 bases at J, with 19 bases between the two ends.

The V call is TRBV5-4, the J call TRBJ1-5; 7 nucleotides match TRBD1. CDR3 length: 17 amino acids. V trimming: 4 bases; J trimming: 5 bases; junction bases outside the gene matches: 15. Germline V gives CDR1 SGHNT, CDR2 YYREEE (reference sequence). CDR3 sequence: CASSALVARDRHQPQHF. Here the CDR3 DNA reads TGTGCCAGCAGCGCCCTCGTGGCCCGGGACAGACATCAGCCCCAGCATTTT.

CDR3 in DNA: TGTGCCAGCAGCCCCCCAGGCGGCTTCTCTGGAAACACCATATATTTT. Protein: CASSPPGGFSGNTIYF. V is TRBV7-8 and J is TRBJ1-3, with unresolved D. The CDR3 totals 16 residues. Trimming removed 5 bases at V and 0 bases at J, with 14 bases between. Germline V gene sequence: CDR1 SGHVS, CDR2 FQNEAQ.

In DNA, the CDR3 is TGTGCCAGCACCCCGTGGCGGGGGGCTTTCTTT. Amino acids: CASTPWRGAFF. This chain links TRBV2 with TRBJ1-1; maybe TRBD1 (5 bases). Trimming took off 7 bases at V and 11 bases at J, with 14 bases between the two ends. Germline V gene sequence: CDR1 SNHLY, CDR2 FYNNEI. This CDR3 spans 11 amino acids.

V is TRBV5-5 and J is TRBJ2-1; perhaps TRBD2 as D (6 bases). V was trimmed by 0 bases and J by 9 bases, leaving 13 bases between them. CDR3 length: 14 amino acids. CDR1 is SGHKS and CDR2 is YYEKEE in the germline V gene (reference sequence). CDR3 residues: CASSLDGRRVEQFF. CDR3 DNA: TGTGCCAGCAGCTTGGACGGCAGGAGGGTTGAGCAGTTCTTC.

V is TRBV18 and J is TRBJ2-2; possible D gene TRBD1, 6 bases. Germline CDR1 is KGHSH and CDR2 is LQKENI. This CDR3 region has 13 residues. Deletions cut 1 base from V and 6 bases from J, with 6 bases between. In DNA, the CDR3 is TGTGCCAGCTCACCACAGGGGGCCGGGGAGCTGTTTTTT. It encodes CASSPQGAGELFF.

The rearrangement uses TRBV6-5 and TRBJ2-1; 8 nucleotides align to TRBD1. The CDR3 totals 15 residues. V was pared by 2 bases and J by 9 bases, with 9 bases of the junction left unmatched. The V gene's germline CDR1 is MNHEY and CDR2 SVGAGI. The CDR3 here is CASSYGTGHRSEQFF. CDR3 DNA sequence: TGTGCCAGCAGTTACGGGACAGGTCACCGATCTGAGCAGTTCTTC.

V usage is TRBV9 and J usage is TRBJ2-7; D is unclear. The germline V and J ends were trimmed by 2 bases and 1 base, with 7 bases remaining between them. CDR1 and CDR2 (germline): SGDLS, YYNGEE. The CDR3 totals 13 residues. The CDR3 reads CASSVGHSYEQYF. The CDR3 nucleotides read TGTGCCAGCAGCGTGGGCCATTCCTACGAGCAGTACTTC.

The chain uses TRBV9 and TRBJ2-7, with 9 bases identical to TRBD2. This CDR3 region has 17 residues. V trimming: 0 bases; J trimming: 0 bases; junction bases outside the gene matches: 7. CDR1 SGDLS and CDR2 YYNGEE come from the germline V gene. CDR3 sequence: CASSVEAGGFSSYEQYF. CDR3 coding DNA: TGTGCCAGCAGCGTAGAAGCGGGGGGCTTTAGCTCCTACGAGCAGTACTTC. The variable domain in full, completed from reference TRBV9 and TRBJ2-7, reads DSGVTQTPKHLITATGQRVTLRCSPRSGDLSVYWYQQSLDQGLQFLIQYYNGEERAKGNILERFSAQQFPDLHSELNLSSLELGDSALYFCASSVEAGGFSSYEQYFGPGTRLTVT.

The rearrangement links TRBV7-2 to TRBJ1-2; D is unresolved. CDR3 length: 14 amino acids. CDR1 SGHTA and CDR2 FQGNSA come from the germline V gene. Trimming shortened V by 1 base and J by 4 bases, and 10 bases separated the two germline ends. CDR3 protein: CASSLDPQSYGYTF. The CDR3 bases are TGTGCCAGCAGCTTAGACCCACAGTCCTATGGCTACACCTTC. The full variable domain, in which reference TRBV7-2 and TRBJ1-2 provide the parts outside the CDR3, is GAGVSQSPSNKVTEKGKDVELRCDPISGHTALYWYRQSLGQGLEFLIYFQGNSAPDKSGLPSDRFSAERTGGSVSTLTIQRTQQEDSAVYLCASSLDPQSYGYTFGSGTRLTVV.

The chain recombines TRBV2 with TRBJ1-6; possibly TRBD1 for D (5 bases). V lost 4 bases to trimming and J lost 7 bases, with 14 bases between them. Germline V gene sequence: CDR1 SNHLY, CDR2 FYNNEI. This CDR3 is 15 amino acids long. CDR3 nucleotide sequence: TGTGCCAGCAGTGGGGTGGGGCGGCGCAATTCACCCCTCCACTTT. This sequence encodes CASSGVGRRNSPLHF. The variable domain in full, with the rest retrieved from reference TRBV2 and TRBJ1-6, is EPEVTQTPSHQVTQMGQEVILRCVPISNHLYFYWYRQILGQKVEFLVSFYNNEISEKSEIFDDQFSVERPDGSNFTLKIRSTKLEDSAMYFCASSGVGRRNSPLHFGNGTRLTVT.

This chain joins TRBV5-4 and TRBJ1-2; D is perhaps TRBD1 (5 bases). The CDR3 contains 14 residues. V dropped 4 bases and J dropped 4 bases, with 14 bases sitting between them. Looked up from germline, CDR1 is SGHNT and CDR2 is YYREEE (reference sequence). DNA of the CDR3: TGTGCCAGCAGCACCGGGACGGAACCCTATGGCTACACCTTC. Its translation is CASSTGTEPYGYTF.

Here the CDR3 DNA reads TGTGCCACCAAAGGACAGGGGGCGATCGATGAGCAGTTCTTC. This codes for CATKGQGAIDEQFF. The V gene is TRBV24-1, the J gene TRBJ2-1; 11 positions match TRBD1. There are 14 residues in the CDR3. The ends lost 8 bases at V and 8 bases at J; junction bases unmatched: 7. The germline V gene has CDR1 KGHDR and CDR2 SFDVKD.

This chain uses TRBV27 with TRBJ1-5; TRBD1 matches at 10 bases. This CDR3 region has 18 residues. Germline CDR1 and CDR2: MNHEY and SMNVEV (reference sequence). The junction had 12 bases not matched to a gene; V was cut back by 5 bases and J by 2 bases. The CDR3 protein is CASSLSGQGPGGNQPQHF. CDR3 nucleotides: TGTGCCAGCAGTCTGTCGGGACAGGGGCCCGGGGGCAATCAGCCCCAGCATTTT.

This clone was observed a few times. CDR3 DNA: TGTGCCAGCAGCTTAGAGGGCCGGGCAGGGAGGTATGGCTACACCTTC. Encoded protein: CASSLEGRAGRYGYTF. This chain joins TRBV11-3 and TRBJ1-2; possible D gene TRBD1, 5 bases. Trimming removed 0 bases at V and 5 bases at J, with 16 bases between. The CDR3 is made up of 16 amino acids. Germline-derived CDR1 and CDR2 are SGHNT and YENEEA.

The chain has TRBV5-6 and TRBJ1-5; no definite D call. Trimming stripped 0 bases from V and 0 bases from J, with 7 bases between. CDR1 and CDR2 (germline): SGHDT, YYEEEE. CDR3 length: 15 residues. The CDR3 DNA reads as TGTGCCAGCAGCTTGGGTCGTTATAGCAATCAGCCCCAGCATTTT. It translates to CASSLGRYSNQPQHF.

The chain carries TRBV2 and TRBJ2-3, with 8 bases that match TRBD1. This CDR3 has 15 amino acids. Germline V gives CDR1 SNHLY, CDR2 FYNNEI. V trimming: 4 bases; J trimming: 2 bases; junction bases outside the gene matches: 5. CDR3 nucleotide sequence: TGTGCCAGCAGTGGACAGGGGTTTTCCACAGATACGCAGTATTTT. Translation: CASSGQGFSTDTQYF.

The chain links TRBV19 to TRBJ1-2; TRBD1 is a possible D gene (5 bases). The CDR3 length is 12 residues. CDR1 LNHDA and CDR2 SQIVND come from the germline V gene (reference sequence). The germline V and J ends were trimmed by 5 bases and 5 bases, with 9 bases remaining between them. The CDR3 nucleotides read TGTGCCAGTAGTGCCGGGGGGTATGGCTACACCTTC. The encoded protein is CASSAGGYGYTF.

As regards this clone: The germline gene is not matched at one end of the junction; a read error may be the cause. Other DNA sequences in the same sample also yield this CDR3. The gene calls are TRBV18 and TRBJ1-3; D unclear. This CDR3 contains 16 residues. Germline V CDR1 and CDR2: KGHSH, LQKENI. The CDR3: CASSPIGFSSGNTIYF. CDR3 bases: TGCGCCAGCTCACCGATTGGTTTTAGCTCTGGAAACACCATATATTTT.

The chain combines TRBV28 with TRBJ2-1; D uncertain. Germline values: CDR1 MDHEN, CDR2 SYDVKM. This CDR3 is 14 amino acids long. V was shortened by 3 bases and J by 5 bases, with 11 bases between the two germline ends. The CDR3 spells CASSFRWADNEQFF. The CDR3 DNA follows: TGTGCCAGCAGTTTTAGGTGGGCCGACAATGAGCAGTTCTTC.

The genes are TRBV2 and TRBJ1-4; no definite D call. V lost 4 bases and J lost 6, with 15 bases in between. The CDR3 runs to 15 residues. Germline V gene data show CDR1 as SNHLY and CDR2 as FYNNEI. This CDR3 reads CASSGLDWLDEKLFF. The CDR3, as DNA: TGTGCCAGCAGTGGCCTAGACTGGTTGGATGAAAAACTGTTTTTT.

The chain links TRBV18 to TRBJ2-1; D remains ambiguous. Germline-derived CDR1 and CDR2 are KGHSH and LQKENI. The CDR3 spans 13 residues. With 5 bases removed from V and 10 bases from J, the gap between germline ends came to 15 bases. The chain's CDR3 is CASSILRPQEQFF. CDR3 DNA: TGTGCCAGCTCAATTCTGCGACCGCAAGAGCAGTTCTTC. The full variable domain, rest sourced from reference TRBV18 and TRBJ2-1, is NAGVMQNPRHLVRRRGQEARLRCSPMKGHSHVYWYRQLPEEGLKFMVYLQKENIIDESGMPKERFSAEFPKEGPSILRIQQVVRGDSAAYFCASSILRPQEQFFGPGTRLTVL.

The rearrangement links TRBV9 to TRBJ1-3, with D unclear. V dropped 0 bases and J dropped 4 bases, with 8 bases sitting between them. The CDR3 is 14 amino acids. Germline-derived CDR1 and CDR2 are SGDLS and YYNGEE. This CDR3 reads CASSVDQQGNTIYF. CDR3 bases: TGTGCCAGCAGCGTAGACCAACAGGGAAACACCATATATTTT.

V gene TRBV6-2 or TRBV6-3 combines with J gene TRBJ1-1; D may be TRBD1 (6 bases). CDR3 length: 14 residues. V lost 6 bases to trimming and J lost 0 bases, with 11 bases between them. CDR1 MNHEY and CDR2 SVGEGT come from the germline V gene. The CDR3 coding sequence is TGTGCCAGCAGCTTCCGGACAGTGAACACTGAAGCTTTCTTT. Translation: CASSFRTVNTEAFF.